This paragraph covers one TCR beta chain sequence. Its target is unknown. The repertoire was sequenced with immunoSEQ multiplex PCR; TCRdb's copy has only in-frame clones and lacks some. This table holds tens of thousands of clones, approximately 90% found once. The data belong to a study of T cell responses to AZD1222 COVID-19 vaccine. Study results and limitations: Reportedly, nearly half the spike-specific TCRs target unmutated variant regions.

V shed 0 bases and J shed 5 bases, with 11 bases lying between them. The CDR3 extends over 16 amino acids. CDR1 and CDR2 (germline): MNHEY, SVGAGI. The source of this sequence is an adult in good health. Sequenced here: peripheral blood, sampled on day 0 of AZD1222 vaccination. This chain links TRBV6-5 with TRBJ1-6; D remains ambiguous. DNA of the CDR3: TGTGCCAGCAGTTACTCAGGTGGACGAAATAATTCACCCCTCCACTTT. This encodes CASSYSGGRNNSPLHF.